This T cell receptor beta chain was profiled in a study of T cells in Graves' hyperthyroidism and ophthalmopathy. Findings of the study overall: Most thyroid clonotypes expanded above 0.001 appeared in blood too.

The CDR3 length is 15 residues. After removal of 5 bases from V and 7 bases from J, the junction contained 6 bases not matched to a gene. The source material, RNA transcripts, was used to amplify TCR beta CDR3 regions. HTBI primers were the set used in a first-round RT-PCR of the TCR CDR3. MiXCR was run by TCRdb on the multiplex PCR reads, yielding one entry per CDR3 protein. The table includes 500,000 to 550,000 distinct CDR3 sequences, 15% to 20% detected once. The sample holds many counts of this clonotype. The antigen is not known. The study excluded patients with uncontrolled infection, other autoimmune disease, pregnancy or lactation. Diagnostic decisions used clinical symptoms, serum thyroxine and TRAb, thyroid ultrasound and orbital computed tomography.

The sequencing sample was made of blood. This chain links TRBV12-3 or TRBV12-4 with TRBJ1-6; 9 bases are a match to TRBD1. This TCR was recovered from a middle-aged man with Graves' ophthalmopathy. The CDR3 DNA reads TGTGCCAGCAGTAACCGGGACAGGGAAAATTCACCCCTCCACTTT. It specifies CASSNRDRENSPLHF.